The rows below give T cell receptor beta chains drawn from one sample of a study of CD8 T cells in Susac syndrome. MiXCR, applied by TCRdb to the immunoSEQ multiplex PCR reads, yields one record per CDR3 protein. The data show 160,000 or so distinct CDR3 sequences, approximately 93% seen once. The sequenced material came from CD4+ T cells from PBMCs. The receptor source for this set is a human donor with multiple sclerosis. Both conserved end residues are trimmed from each CDR3. D genes are given only for firm matches.

CDR3aa: SASRDGGEKLF; j_gene: TRBJ1-4; v_gene: TRBV29-1; d_gene: NA
CDR3aa: ASSLGSGELF; j_gene: TRBJ2-2; v_gene: TRBV5-1; d_gene: NA
CDR3aa: ASRGNNQPQH; j_gene: TRBJ1-5; v_gene: TRBV2; d_gene: NA
CDR3aa: ASSINADTQY; j_gene: TRBJ2-3; v_gene: TRBV19; d_gene: NA
CDR3aa: SARDPSGSSYNEQF; j_gene: TRBJ2-1; v_gene: TRBV20-1; d_gene: TRBD2
CDR3aa: ASSYSDSGTQY; j_gene: TRBJ2-3; v_gene: TRBV6-5; d_gene: NA
CDR3aa: SAREEGAVDIQY; j_gene: TRBJ2-4; v_gene: TRBV20-1; d_gene: TRBD1
CDR3aa: ASSQYADGQRNTEAF; j_gene: TRBJ1-1; v_gene: TRBV23-1; d_gene: NA
CDR3aa: ASSIRQGKNTGELF; j_gene: TRBJ2-2; v_gene: TRBV5-8; d_gene: TRBD1
CDR3aa: ASSESGRADTQY; j_gene: TRBJ2-3; v_gene: TRBV6-1; d_gene: TRBD2
CDR3aa: ASSLVGAAGTEAF; j_gene: TRBJ1-1; v_gene: TRBV7-8; d_gene: NA
CDR3aa: ASSGVLNTEAF; j_gene: TRBJ1-1; v_gene: TRBV19; d_gene: NA
CDR3aa: ASSFSWELF; j_gene: TRBJ2-2; v_gene: TRBV7-9; d_gene: NA
CDR3aa: ASSYLTNSPLH; j_gene: TRBJ1-6; v_gene: TRBV27; d_gene: NA
CDR3aa: ASSLTASSGNTIY; j_gene: TRBJ1-3; v_gene: TRBV7-2; d_gene: NA
CDR3aa: ASSYWGTSGRLGSYEQY; j_gene: TRBJ2-7; v_gene: TRBV5-1; d_gene: TRBD2
CDR3aa: ASSPADSNYGYT; j_gene: TRBJ1-2; v_gene: TRBV18; d_gene: NA
CDR3aa: ASSVDNPNTEAF; j_gene: TRBJ1-1; v_gene: TRBV5-1; d_gene: NA
CDR3aa: ASSSPKGRPLGYT; j_gene: TRBJ1-2; v_gene: TRBV5-4; d_gene: NA
CDR3aa: ASSPTHFSEETQY; j_gene: TRBJ2-5; v_gene: TRBV5-8; d_gene: NA
CDR3aa: ASSRGTADTQY; j_gene: TRBJ2-3; v_gene: TRBV18; d_gene: NA
CDR3aa: ASSNTRTTGGYT; j_gene: TRBJ1-2; v_gene: TRBV3-1; d_gene: NA
CDR3aa: ASSQGTGANVLT; j_gene: TRBJ2-6; v_gene: TRBV4-2; d_gene: NA
CDR3aa: ASSKPGTTYNEQF; j_gene: TRBJ2-1; v_gene: TRBV12-3/TRBV12-4; d_gene: NA
CDR3aa: SVEAAYNEQF; j_gene: TRBJ2-1; v_gene: TRBV29-1; d_gene: NA
CDR3aa: ATSREDEQF; j_gene: TRBJ2-1; v_gene: TRBV15; d_gene: NA
CDR3aa: ASSYSNLAGGTTDTQY; j_gene: TRBJ2-3; v_gene: TRBV6-5; d_gene: TRBD2
CDR3aa: ASSQEDTHYGYT; j_gene: TRBJ1-2; v_gene: TRBV3-1; d_gene: NA
CDR3aa: ASMGGGWETQY; j_gene: TRBJ2-5; v_gene: TRBV2; d_gene: NA
CDR3aa: ASSPGLALHSGANVLT; j_gene: TRBJ2-6; v_gene: TRBV19; d_gene: TRBD2